A selection of T cell receptor beta chains follows, all from one sample in a study of T cell responses to AZD1222 COVID-19 vaccine. Repertoires were generated with immunoSEQ multiplex PCR, while TCRdb's copy carries only in-frame clones and drops some. The sample yields approximately 200,000 clones, 70% to 90% seen once. Here the sequenced sample was peripheral blood, taken on day 0 of AZD1222 vaccination. The receptors derive from an adult in good health. Both conserved end residues are part of each CDR3. D genes are given only for firm matches. Clone size is stated in some rows and not others, as once, few, many or a class when expanded.

>TRBJ2-1|-|TRBV11-2|-|13
CASSLVNYNEQFF
TGTGCCAGCAGCTTAGTCAACTACAATGAGCAGTTCTTC
>TRBJ2-3|once|TRBV24-1|TRBD1|16
CATSDPRDRGLCTQYF
TGTGCCACCAGTGATCCCCGGGACAGGGGGCTATGTACGCAGTATTTT
>TRBJ1-2|-|TRBV4-2|-|14
CASSQDFRGYGYTF
TGTGCCAGCAGCCAAGATTTCAGGGGCTATGGCTACACCTTC
>TRBJ2-7|few|TRBV15|-|13
CATSPPGRYEQYF
TGTGCCACCAGCCCCCCAGGGCGCTACGAGCAGTACTTC
>TRBJ1-2|-|TRBV9|TRBD1|16
CASSIGDRGYNYGYTF
TGTGCCAGCAGCATAGGGGACAGGGGGTATAACTATGGCTACACCTTC
>TRBJ2-7|-|TRBV12-3/TRBV12-4|-|13
CASSAGPAYEQYF
TGTGCCAGCAGTGCGGGACCAGCCTACGAGCAGTACTTC
>TRBJ2-7|-|TRBV3-1/TRBV3-2|-|14
CASSQGRGGYEQYF
TGTGCCAGCAGCCAAGGGAGGGGGGGCTACGAGCAGTACTTC
>TRBJ1-1|-|TRBV2|-|16
CASRRQAGSMNTEAFF
TGTGCCAGCAGAAGGCAGGCAGGTTCCATGAACACTGAAGCTTTCTTT
>TRBJ1-1|-|TRBV4-1|TRBD1|14
CASSRLTGGTEAFF
TGCGCCAGCAGCCGATTGACAGGGGGCACTGAAGCTTTCTTT
>TRBJ1-1|-|TRBV27|TRBD1|14
CASSSGGLNTEAFF
TGTGCCAGCAGTTCAGGGGGACTGAACACTGAAGCTTTCTTT
>TRBJ2-7|-|TRBV18|-|14
CASSPEAGSHEQYF
TGTGCCAGCTCACCAGAAGCAGGATCCCACGAGCAGTACTTC
>TRBJ2-7|-|TRBV10-3|TRBD1|16
CAISGLGRQGAREQYF
TGTGCCATCAGTGGGCTGGGGAGACAGGGGGCGAGGGAGCAGTACTTC
>TRBJ1-1|once|TRBV27|-|16
CASSYRGAPMNTEAFF
TGTGCCAGCAGCTATAGGGGGGCCCCAATGAACACTGAAGCTTTCTTT
>TRBJ1-1|-|TRBV12-3/TRBV12-4|-|12
CASNTGNTEAFF
TGTGCCAGCAACACAGGGAACACTGAAGCTTTCTTT
>TRBJ2-3|-|TRBV6-5|TRBD2|16
CASSYSPSGAEDTQYF
TGTGCCAGCAGTTACTCCCCTAGCGGGGCGGAAGATACGCAGTATTTT
>TRBJ2-2|-|TRBV5-1|TRBD1|16
CASSILTGVNTGELFF
TGCGCCAGCAGCATCCTGACAGGGGTGAACACCGGGGAGCTGTTTTTT
>TRBJ1-5|-|TRBV28|TRBD1|15
CASRGGQGYGQPQHF
TGTGCCAGCAGAGGAGGACAGGGGTACGGACAGCCCCAGCATTTT
>TRBJ2-5|-|TRBV4-2|-|12
CASSQDRGTQYF
TGTGCCAGCAGCCAAGATCGGGGGACCCAGTACTTC
>TRBJ1-5|-|TRBV7-3|-|19
CASSAYHPDKSLANQPQHF
TGTGCCAGCAGTGCCTACCACCCTGACAAGTCCTTAGCCAATCAGCCCCAGCATTTT
>TRBJ1-5|-|TRBV20-1|-|14
CSASQGTGNQPQHF
TGCAGTGCTAGTCAAGGGACCGGGAATCAGCCCCAGCATTTT
>TRBJ1-1|-|TRBV7-9|TRBD1|15
CASTRQGLLNTEAFF
TGTGCCAGCACCCGACAGGGCTTATTGAACACTGAAGCTTTCTTT
>TRBJ1-2|once|TRBV28|-|13
CASLDREIYGYTF
TGTGCCAGCCTGGACAGAGAGATCTATGGCTACACCTTC
>TRBJ2-1|-|TRBV6-6|-|14
CASRWYESYNEQFF
TGTGCCAGCAGATGGTATGAATCCTACAATGAGCAGTTCTTC
>TRBJ2-7|-|TRBV30|-|12
CAWSVESYEQYF
TGTGCCTGGAGTGTAGAGTCCTACGAGCAGTACTTC
>TRBJ2-2|-|TRBV2|TRBD2|16
CASSLLAGPNAGELFF
TGTGCCAGCAGTTTACTAGCGGGGCCAAACGCCGGGGAGCTGTTTTTT
>TRBJ2-3|-|TRBV7-9|TRBD2|17
CASSWRTSGVGTDTQYF
TGTGCCAGCAGCTGGAGGACTAGCGGGGTTGGCACAGATACGCAGTATTTT
>TRBJ2-7|-|TRBV10-1|TRBD2|15
CASSESRGESYEQYF
TGCGCCAGCAGTGAGTCCCGGGGGGAGTCCTACGAGCAGTACTTC
>TRBJ2-5|-|TRBV21-1|-|19
CASSKALLALLAAQETQYF
TGTGCCAGCAGCAAAGCGCTTTTGGCCCTCCTAGCGGCCCAAGAGACCCAGTACTTC
>TRBJ2-5|few|TRBV6-5|TRBD2|14
CASSYGAGEETQYF
TGTGCCAGCAGTTACGGAGCGGGGGAAGAGACCCAGTACTTC
>TRBJ1-2|-|TRBV18|-|13
CASSPAGGNGYTF
TGTGCCAGCTCACCGGCCGGGGGGAACGGCTACACCTTC
>TRBJ1-1|-|TRBV29-1|-|13
CSVLQGMNTEAFF
TGCAGCGTTCTACAGGGTATGAACACTGAAGCTTTCTTT
>TRBJ1-5|-|TRBV30|-|13
CAWSDGEQQPQHF
TGTGCCTGGAGTGACGGGGAGCAGCAGCCCCAGCATTTT
>TRBJ2-7|-|TRBV6-5|-|12
CASRPGSGEQYF
TGTGCCAGCAGGCCGGGCTCGGGCGAGCAGTACTTC
>TRBJ2-7|-|TRBV11-2|-|15
CASSLSGDGAYEQYF
TGTGCCAGCAGCTTATCAGGGGATGGCGCCTACGAGCAGTACTTC
>TRBJ2-5|-|TRBV15|-|14
CATSRQVYQETQYF
TGTGCCACCAGCAGACAGGTTTACCAAGAGACCCAGTACTTC
>TRBJ1-4|-|TRBV7-2|-|15
CASSPVGSQNEKLFF
TGTGCCAGCAGCCCGGTGGGCAGTCAGAATGAAAAACTGTTTTTT
>TRBJ2-3|-|TRBV29-1|-|13
CSIRGGIVDTQYF
TGCAGCATAAGAGGCGGAATAGTAGATACGCAGTATTTT
>TRBJ2-7|-|TRBV5-4|TRBD1|14
CASSWDSPSYEQYF
TGTGCCAGCAGCTGGGACAGCCCCTCCTACGAGCAGTACTTC
>TRBJ2-7|few|TRBV13|-|13
CASRLGGFYEQYF
TGTGCCAGCAGACTTGGGGGTTTCTACGAGCAGTACTTC
>TRBJ1-2|-|TRBV3-1/TRBV3-2|-|15
CASSQDARGAHGYTF
TGTGCCAGCAGCCAAGACGCTCGGGGTGCCCATGGCTACACCTTC
>TRBJ2-7|-|TRBV7-3|-|17
CASSLKIGLAGCYEQYF
TGTGCCAGCAGCTTAAAGATCGGACTGGCAGGGTGCTACGAGCAGTACTTC
>TRBJ1-3|-|TRBV5-1|-|12
CASSFGGNTIYF
TGCGCCAGCAGCTTCGGTGGAAACACCATATATTTT
>TRBJ2-3|-|TRBV2|-|11
CATGLVSTQYF
TGTGCCACTGGTCTAGTGTCCACGCAGTATTTT
>TRBJ2-7|-|TRBV5-8|-|13
CASSLGTNREQYF
TGTGCCAGCAGCTTGGGCACCAACCGCGAGCAGTACTTC
>TRBJ2-2|-|TRBV20-1|TRBD2|15
CSASRLAGETGELFF
TGCAGTGCTAGTCGGCTAGCGGGGGAGACCGGGGAGCTGTTTTTT
>TRBJ2-5|-|TRBV5-4|-|11
CASSRGETQYF
TGTGCCAGCTCCCGTGGGGAGACCCAGTACTTC
>TRBJ2-7|-|TRBV7-2|-|13
CASSYESPYEQYF
TGTGCCAGCAGCTACGAGAGCCCCTACGAGCAGTACTTC
>TRBJ1-6|-|TRBV15|TRBD1|15
CATSRRTGDNSPLHF
TGTGCCACCAGCCGACGGACAGGGGACAATTCACCCCTCCACTTT
>TRBJ1-4|-|TRBV7-7|-|20
CASSLVGGAGNPLANEKLFF
TGTGCCAGCAGCTTGGTGGGGGGGGCAGGGAACCCTTTGGCTAATGAAAAACTGTTTTTT
>TRBJ1-5|-|TRBV2|-|15
CASSADGPSNQPQHF
TGTGCCAGCAGTGCAGACGGGCCCAGCAATCAGCCCCAGCATTTT
>TRBJ2-3|many|TRBV6-2/TRBV6-3|TRBD2|15
CASSPTSGATDTQYF
TGTGCCAGCAGCCCTACTAGCGGGGCTACAGATACGCAGTATTTT
>TRBJ1-2|-|TRBV12-3/TRBV12-4|-|12
CASSRTSRGYTF
TGTGCCAGCAGCCGGACATCAAGGGGCTACACCTTC
>TRBJ2-1|-|TRBV7-3|TRBD2|14
CASSSGLAWNEQFF
TGTGCCAGCAGCTCGGGACTAGCTTGGAATGAGCAGTTCTTC
>TRBJ1-5|-|TRBV5-6|-|16
CASSFLGSGGGQPQHF
TGTGCCAGCAGCTTCTTAGGGTCCGGCGGAGGTCAGCCCCAGCATTTT